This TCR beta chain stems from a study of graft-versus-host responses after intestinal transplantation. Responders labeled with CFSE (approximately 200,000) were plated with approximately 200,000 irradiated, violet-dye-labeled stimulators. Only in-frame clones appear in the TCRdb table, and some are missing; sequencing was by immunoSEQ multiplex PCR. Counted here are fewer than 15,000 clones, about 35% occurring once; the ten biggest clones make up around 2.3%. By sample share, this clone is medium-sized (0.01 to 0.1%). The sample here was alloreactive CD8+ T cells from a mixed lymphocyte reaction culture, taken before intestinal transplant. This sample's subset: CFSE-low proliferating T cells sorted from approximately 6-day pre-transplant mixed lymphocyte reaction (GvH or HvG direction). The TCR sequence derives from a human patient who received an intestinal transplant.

The CDR3 reads CASGRPDRAYEQYF. CDR3 in DNA: TGCGCCAGCGGCCGCCCGGACAGGGCCTACGAGCAGTACTTC. This chain connects TRBV4-1 to TRBJ2-7, with 8 nucleotides matching TRBD1. With 8 bases clipped from V and 2 bases from J, the junction kept 8 bases outside the gene matches. The germline gives CDR1 MGHRA, CDR2 YSYEKL. The CDR3 has 14 residues.